The 2 T cell receptor beta chains presented below share a single source sample, sequenced in a study of T cells in Graves' hyperthyroidism and ophthalmopathy. TCR beta CDR3 region amplification was performed from RNA transcripts. A first-round RT-PCR of the TCR CDR3 used the HTBI primer set. TCRdb passed the multiplex PCR reads through MiXCR, listing each CDR3 protein once. The sample shows hundreds of thousands of distinct CDR3 sequences, over 11% of them seen only once. Source material: blood. These receptor sequences come from a woman aged 25 to 39 with Graves' hyperthyroidism that later progressed to Graves' ophthalmopathy.

At least ten counts were recorded for this clonotype. The chain links TRBV6-2 or TRBV6-3 to TRBJ2-2, with 7 bases that match TRBD2. The length of the CDR3 is 15 residues. Per germline, CDR1 MNHEY and CDR2 SVGEGT. The V gene end was trimmed by 4 bases and the J gene end by 4 bases; junction bases not matched to a gene: 6. CDR3 residues: CASSSLAFITGELFF. The CDR3 coding sequence is TGTGCCAGCAGTTCACTAGCGTTTATCACCGGGGAGCTGTTTTTT.

The gene calls are TRBV27 and TRBJ1-3; TRBD1 matches at 9 bases. V lost 1 base to trimming and J lost 4 bases; unmatched junction nucleotides: 5. This CDR3 has 16 residues. The germline CDR1 and CDR2 sequences are MNHEY and SMNVEV (reference sequence). The CDR3 region has the DNA TGTGCCAGCAGTTTATGGGGACAGGGTCCGGGAAACACCATATATTTT. The encoded protein is CASSLWGQGPGNTIYF.